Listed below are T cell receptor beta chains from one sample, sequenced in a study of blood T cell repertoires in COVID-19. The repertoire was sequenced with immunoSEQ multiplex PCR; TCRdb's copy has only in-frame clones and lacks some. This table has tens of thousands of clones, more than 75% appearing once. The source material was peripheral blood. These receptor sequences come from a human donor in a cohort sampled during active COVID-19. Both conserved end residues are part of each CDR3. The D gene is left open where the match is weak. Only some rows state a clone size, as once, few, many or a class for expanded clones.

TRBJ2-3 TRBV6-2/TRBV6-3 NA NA TGTGCCAGCAGTTACGGGGGGGCCACAGATACGCAGTATTTT CASSYGGATDTQYF
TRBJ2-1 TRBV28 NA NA TGTGCCAGCAGTTTCGGCAGGGATAATGAGCAGTTCTTC CASSFGRDNEQFF
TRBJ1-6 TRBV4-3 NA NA TGCGCCAGCAGTCATGGGCAGGCTAATTCACCCCTCCACTTT CASSHGQANSPLHF
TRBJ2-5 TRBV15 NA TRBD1 TGTGCCACCAGCACGGACAGGGCTTCTCGAGAGACCCAGTACTTC CATSTDRASRETQYF
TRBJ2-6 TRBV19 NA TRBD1 TGTGCCAGTAGGACCGGGACAGGTCCCCCCTCTGGGGCCAACGTCCTGACTTTC CASRTGTGPPSGANVLTF
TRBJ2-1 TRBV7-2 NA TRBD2 TGTGCCAGCAGCCTGGGACCGTGGGAGGGAGAAGAGCAGTTCTTC CASSLGPWEGEEQFF
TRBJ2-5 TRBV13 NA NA TGTGCCAGCAGCTTCCAACCGGCCGGACGCGGGGTACAAGAGACCCAGTACTTC CASSFQPAGRGVQETQYF
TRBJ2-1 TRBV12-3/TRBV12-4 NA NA TGTGCCAGCAGTTTTGGGCCTTCAGGGCAGTTCTTC CASSFGPSGQFF
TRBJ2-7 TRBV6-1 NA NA TGTGCCAGCAGTGAAGCGCCCGAGCCCCCTAACGAGCAGTACTTC CASSEAPEPPNEQYF
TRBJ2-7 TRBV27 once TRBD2 TGTGCCAGCAGTTTAAGGGGGGGACTAGCGATTAGCTCCTACGAGCAGTACTTC CASSLRGGLAISSYEQYF
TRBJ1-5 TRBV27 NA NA TGTGCCAGCAGTACCGGGATAAGCAATCAGCCCCAGCATTTT CASSTGISNQPQHF
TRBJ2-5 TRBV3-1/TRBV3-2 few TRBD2 TGTGCCAGCAGCCGGACTAGCGGATACCAAGAGACCCAGTACTTC CASSRTSGYQETQYF
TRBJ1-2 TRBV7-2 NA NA TGTGCCAGCAGCTTGGCCTCTGGGGGCGCGTTTGGCTACACCTTC CASSLASGGAFGYTF
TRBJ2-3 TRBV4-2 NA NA TGTGCCAGCAGCTCTTTCCAGGGTAGTGCAGATACGCAGTATTTT CASSSFQGSADTQYF
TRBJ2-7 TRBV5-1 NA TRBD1 TGCGCCAGCAGCTTGGAGTGGACAGGGGCTGGATACGAGCAGTACTTC CASSLEWTGAGYEQYF
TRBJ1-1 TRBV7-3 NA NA TGTGCCAGCAGCAAAGACAGTCTGAACACTGAAGCTTTCTTT CASSKDSLNTEAFF
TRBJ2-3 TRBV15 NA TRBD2 TGTGCCACCAGCCCTAGACTAGCGGGGGCCCGAGATACGCAGTATTTT CATSPRLAGARDTQYF
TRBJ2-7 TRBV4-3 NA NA TGCGCCAGCAGCCAAGGGGTGGGGACAAACTACGAGCAGTACTTC CASSQGVGTNYEQYF
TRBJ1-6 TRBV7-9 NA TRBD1 TGTGCCGGCCGGGACAGTTTTAATTCACCCCTCCACTTT CAGRDSFNSPLHF
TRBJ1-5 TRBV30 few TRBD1 TGTGCCTGGAGTCCGGGACAGGGTAATCAGCCCCAGCATTTT CAWSPGQGNQPQHF
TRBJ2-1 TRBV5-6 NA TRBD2 TGTGCCAGCAGCTTGGTGTCTAGCGGGAGGGCCGATGAGCAGTTCTTC CASSLVSSGRADEQFF
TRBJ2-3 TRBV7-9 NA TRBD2 TGTGCCAGCAGCTTAGCTGGGACTAGCGAACACACAGATACGCAGTATTTT CASSLAGTSEHTDTQYF
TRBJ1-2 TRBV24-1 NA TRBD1 TGTGCCACCAGTCTGGGCAGGGGGTATGGCTACACCTTC CATSLGRGYGYTF
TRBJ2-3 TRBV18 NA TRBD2 TGTGCCAGCTCACTTTGGACTAGCGAATCCACAGATACGCAGTATTTT CASSLWTSESTDTQYF
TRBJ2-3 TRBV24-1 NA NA TGTGCCACCAGAGCTGGTGAAACAGATACGCAGTATTTT CATRAGETDTQYF
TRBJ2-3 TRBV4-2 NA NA TGTGCCAGCAGCCAAGATAGTGCTGCCACAGATACGCAGTATTTT CASSQDSAATDTQYF
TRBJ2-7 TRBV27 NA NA TGTGCCAGCAGTTGGGCAGGGGAGTTCTACGAGCAGTACTTC CASSWAGEFYEQYF
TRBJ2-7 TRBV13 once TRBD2 TGTGCCAGCAGCTCCCCCGGGACTAGCGGGCCGCCCTACGAGCAGTACTTC CASSSPGTSGPPYEQYF
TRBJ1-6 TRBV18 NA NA TGTGCCAGCTCACCGGGGCAGGACAGTTCACCCCTCCACTTT CASSPGQDSSPLHF
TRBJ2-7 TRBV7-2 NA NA TGTGCCAGCAGCTTATCACAGGCCGGATCCTACGAGCAGTACTTC CASSLSQAGSYEQYF
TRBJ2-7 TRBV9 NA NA TGTGCCAGCAGCGTTGAGGGCAGTAACGAGCAGTACTTC CASSVEGSNEQYF
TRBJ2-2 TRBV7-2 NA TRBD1 TGTGCCAGTACGACAGGGGTGAACACCGGGGAGCTGTTTTTT CASTTGVNTGELFF
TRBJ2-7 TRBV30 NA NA TGTGCCTGGACCGACAGTTCCTACGAGCAGTACTTC CAWTDSSYEQYF
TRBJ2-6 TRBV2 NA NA TGTGCCAGCATCAGAGAGAGAGGTCTTGGGGCCAACGTCCTGACTTTC CASIRERGLGANVLTF
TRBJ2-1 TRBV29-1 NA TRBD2 TGCAGCGTTGATTCTACTAGCGGCTTTAATGAGCAGTTCTTC CSVDSTSGFNEQFF
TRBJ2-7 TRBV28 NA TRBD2 TGTGCCAGCAGCCGCCGGACTAGCGGATCCTACGAGCAGTACTTC CASSRRTSGSYEQYF
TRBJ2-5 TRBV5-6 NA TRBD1 TGTGCCAGCAGCTTGGGGACAGGGCGAGAGACCCAGTACTTC CASSLGTGRETQYF
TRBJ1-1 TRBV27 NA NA TGTGCCAGCAGTTTGACAGTCAACACTGAAGCTTTCTTT CASSLTVNTEAFF